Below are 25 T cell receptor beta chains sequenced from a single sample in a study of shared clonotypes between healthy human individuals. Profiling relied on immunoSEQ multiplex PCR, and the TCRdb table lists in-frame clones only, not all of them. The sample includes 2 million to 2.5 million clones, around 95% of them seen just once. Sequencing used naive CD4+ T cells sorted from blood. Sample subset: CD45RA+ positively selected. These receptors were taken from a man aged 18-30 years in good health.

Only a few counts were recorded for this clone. The CDR3 loop is CASTRGPATEAFF. The DNA for the CDR3 is TGTGCCAGCACCCGTGGGCCAGCCACTGAAGCTTTCTTT. The chain links TRBV11-2 to TRBJ1-1; no firm D call. The CDR3 sequence is 13 residues long. Germline CDR1 is SGHAT and CDR2 is FQNNGV. Trimming pared 7 bases from V and 4 bases from J, leaving 13 bases between. The full variable domain, with the rest looked up from reference TRBV11-2 and TRBJ1-1, is EAGVAQSPRYKIIEKRQSVAFWCNPISGHATLYWYQQILGQGPKLLIQFQNNGVVDDSQLPKDRFSAERLKGVDSTLKIQPAKLEDSAVYLCASTRGPATEAFFGQGTRLTVV.

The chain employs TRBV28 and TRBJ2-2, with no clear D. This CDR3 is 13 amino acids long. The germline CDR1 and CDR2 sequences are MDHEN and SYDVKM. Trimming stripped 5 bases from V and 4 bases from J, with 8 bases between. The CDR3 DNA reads TGTGCCAGCAGTAACTCCGTCACCGGGGAGCTGTTTTTT. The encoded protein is CASSNSVTGELFF.

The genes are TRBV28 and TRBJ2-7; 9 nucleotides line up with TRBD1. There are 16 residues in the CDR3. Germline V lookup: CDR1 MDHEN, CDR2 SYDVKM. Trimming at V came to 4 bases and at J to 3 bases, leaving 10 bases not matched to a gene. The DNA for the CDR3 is TGTGCCAGCAGTTACCTACCGGGACAGGGTATCTACGAGCAGTACTTC. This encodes CASSYLPGQGIYEQYF.

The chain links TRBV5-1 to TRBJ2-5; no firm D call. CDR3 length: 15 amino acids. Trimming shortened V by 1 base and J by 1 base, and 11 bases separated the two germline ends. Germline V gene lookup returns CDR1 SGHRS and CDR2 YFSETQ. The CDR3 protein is CASSLSVRVQETQYF. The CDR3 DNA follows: TGCGCCAGCAGCTTGTCGGTCAGAGTCCAAGAGACCCAGTACTTC.

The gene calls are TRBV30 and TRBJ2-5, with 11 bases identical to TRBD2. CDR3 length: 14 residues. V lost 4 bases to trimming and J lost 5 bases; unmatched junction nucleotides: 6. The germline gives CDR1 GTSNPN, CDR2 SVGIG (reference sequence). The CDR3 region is CAWNPSGRYETQYF. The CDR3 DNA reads TGTGCCTGGAATCCTAGCGGGAGGTATGAGACCCAGTACTTC. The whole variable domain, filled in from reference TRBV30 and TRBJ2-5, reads SQTIHQWPATLVQPVGSPLSLECTVEGTSNPNLYWYRQAAGRGLQLLFYSVGIGQISSEVPQNLSASRPQDRQFILSSKKLLLSDSGFYLCAWNPSGRYETQYFGPGTRLLVL.

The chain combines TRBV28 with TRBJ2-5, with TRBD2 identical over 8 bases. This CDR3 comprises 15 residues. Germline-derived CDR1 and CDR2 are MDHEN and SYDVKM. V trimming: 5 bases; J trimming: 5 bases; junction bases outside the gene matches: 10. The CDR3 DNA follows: TGTGCCAGCAGTCCGCCTGGCGGGGGGCGGGAGACCCAGTACTTC. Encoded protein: CASSPPGGGRETQYF.

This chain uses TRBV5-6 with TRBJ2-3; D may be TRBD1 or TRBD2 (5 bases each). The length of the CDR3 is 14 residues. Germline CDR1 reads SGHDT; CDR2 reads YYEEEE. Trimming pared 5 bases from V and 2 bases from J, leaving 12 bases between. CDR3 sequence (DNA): TGTGCCAGCAGGCCCGGGACCCACACAGATACGCAGTATTTT. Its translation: CASRPGTHTDTQYF.

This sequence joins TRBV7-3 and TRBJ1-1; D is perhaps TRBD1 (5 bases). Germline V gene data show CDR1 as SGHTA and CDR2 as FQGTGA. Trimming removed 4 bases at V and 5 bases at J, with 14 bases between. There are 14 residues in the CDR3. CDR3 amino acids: CASSSGPVGTEAFF. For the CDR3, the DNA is TGTGCCAGCAGCTCGGGACCGGTGGGAACTGAAGCTTTCTTT.

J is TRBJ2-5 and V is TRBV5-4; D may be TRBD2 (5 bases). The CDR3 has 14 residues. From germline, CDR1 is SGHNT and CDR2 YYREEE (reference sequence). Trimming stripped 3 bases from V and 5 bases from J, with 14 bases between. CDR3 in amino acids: CASSWSGSQETQYF. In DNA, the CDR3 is TGTGCCAGCAGCTGGAGCGGTAGCCAGGAGACCCAGTACTTC.

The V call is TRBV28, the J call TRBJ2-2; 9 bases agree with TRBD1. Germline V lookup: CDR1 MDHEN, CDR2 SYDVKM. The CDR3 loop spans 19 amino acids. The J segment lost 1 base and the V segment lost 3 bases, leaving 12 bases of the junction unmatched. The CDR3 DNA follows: TGTGCCAGCAGTTTTCATGACAGGGGGTGGACCCAGAACACCGGGGAGCTGTTTTTT. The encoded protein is CASSFHDRGWTQNTGELFF.

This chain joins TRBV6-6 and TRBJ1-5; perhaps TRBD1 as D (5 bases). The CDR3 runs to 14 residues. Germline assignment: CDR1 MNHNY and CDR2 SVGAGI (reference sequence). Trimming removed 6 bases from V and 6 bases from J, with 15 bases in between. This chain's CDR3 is CASRPVGDSQPQHF. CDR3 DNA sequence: TGTGCCAGCAGACCCGTGGGGGATAGTCAGCCCCAGCATTTT.

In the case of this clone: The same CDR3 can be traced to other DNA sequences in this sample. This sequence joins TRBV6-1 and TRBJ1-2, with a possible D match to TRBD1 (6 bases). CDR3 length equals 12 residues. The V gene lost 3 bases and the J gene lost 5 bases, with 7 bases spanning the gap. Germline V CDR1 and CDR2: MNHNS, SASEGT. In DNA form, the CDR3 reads TGTGCCAGCAGTGAGGACAGTTATGGCTACACCTTC. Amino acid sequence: CASSEDSYGYTF.

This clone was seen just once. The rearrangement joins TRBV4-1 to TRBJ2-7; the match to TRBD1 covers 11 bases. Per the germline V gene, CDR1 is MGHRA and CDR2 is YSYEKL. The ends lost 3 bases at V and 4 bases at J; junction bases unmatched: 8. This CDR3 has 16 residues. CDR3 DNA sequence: TGCGCCAGCAGCCAGCCGGGACAGGGGGTTCTTTACGAGCAGTACTTC. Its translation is CASSQPGQGVLYEQYF.

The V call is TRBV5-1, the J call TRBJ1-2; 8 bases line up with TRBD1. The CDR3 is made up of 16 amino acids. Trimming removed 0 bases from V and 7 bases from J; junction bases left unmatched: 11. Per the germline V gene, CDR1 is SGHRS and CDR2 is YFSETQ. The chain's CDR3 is CASSLDPGGVGGGYTF. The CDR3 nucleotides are TGCGCCAGCAGCTTGGACCCAGGGGGCGTAGGAGGTGGCTACACCTTC.

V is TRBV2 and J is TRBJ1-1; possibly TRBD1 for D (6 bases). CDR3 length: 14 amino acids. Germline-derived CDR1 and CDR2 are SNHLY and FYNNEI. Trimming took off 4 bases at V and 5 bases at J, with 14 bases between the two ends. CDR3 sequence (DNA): TGTGCCAGCAGTGGGGTCCAGAGGGGGACTGAAGCTTTCTTT. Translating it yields CASSGVQRGTEAFF.

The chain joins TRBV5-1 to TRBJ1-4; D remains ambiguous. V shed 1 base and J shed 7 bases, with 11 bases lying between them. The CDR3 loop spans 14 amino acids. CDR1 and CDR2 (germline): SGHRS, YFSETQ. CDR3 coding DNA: TGCGCCAGCAGCTTGAGCGGGTTTGGTGAAAAACTGTTTTTT. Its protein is CASSLSGFGEKLFF.

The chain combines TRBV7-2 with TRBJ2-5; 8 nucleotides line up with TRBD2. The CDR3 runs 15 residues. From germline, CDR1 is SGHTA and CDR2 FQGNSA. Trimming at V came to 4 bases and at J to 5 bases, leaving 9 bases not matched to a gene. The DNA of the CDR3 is TGTGCCAGCAGCTCCGACAGCGGGAGAGGGGAGACCCAGTACTTC. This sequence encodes CASSSDSGRGETQYF.

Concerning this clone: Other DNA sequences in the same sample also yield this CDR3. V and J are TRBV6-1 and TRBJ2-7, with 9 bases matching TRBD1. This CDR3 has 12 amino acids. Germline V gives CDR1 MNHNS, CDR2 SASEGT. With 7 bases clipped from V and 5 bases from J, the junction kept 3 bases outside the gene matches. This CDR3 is CASTRTGDEQYF. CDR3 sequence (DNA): TGTGCCAGCACCAGGACAGGGGACGAGCAGTACTTC.

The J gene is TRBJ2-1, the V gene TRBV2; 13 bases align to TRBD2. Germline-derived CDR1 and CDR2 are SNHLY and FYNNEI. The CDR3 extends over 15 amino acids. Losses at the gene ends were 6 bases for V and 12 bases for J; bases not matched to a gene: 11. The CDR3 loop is CASRPGLAGAPGQFF. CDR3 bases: TGTGCCAGCAGACCTGGACTAGCGGGGGCCCCGGGGCAGTTCTTC.

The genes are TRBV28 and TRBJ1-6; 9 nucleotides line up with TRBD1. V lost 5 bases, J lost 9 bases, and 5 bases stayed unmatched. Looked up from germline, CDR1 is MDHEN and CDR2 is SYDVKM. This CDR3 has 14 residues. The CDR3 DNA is TGTGCCAGCAGTCCGGACAGGGGAGGTTCACCCCTCCACTTT. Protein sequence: CASSPDRGGSPLHF.

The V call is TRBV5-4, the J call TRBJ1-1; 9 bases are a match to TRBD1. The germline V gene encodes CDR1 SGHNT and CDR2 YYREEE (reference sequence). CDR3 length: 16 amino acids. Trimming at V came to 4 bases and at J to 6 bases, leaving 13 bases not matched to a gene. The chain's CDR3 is CASSDPGQGLVSEAFF. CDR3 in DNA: TGTGCCAGCAGCGATCCGGGACAGGGACTTGTGTCTGAAGCTTTCTTT.

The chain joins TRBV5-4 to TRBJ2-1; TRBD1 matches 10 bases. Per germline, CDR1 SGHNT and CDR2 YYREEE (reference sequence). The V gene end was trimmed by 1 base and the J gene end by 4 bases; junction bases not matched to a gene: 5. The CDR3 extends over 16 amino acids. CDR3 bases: TGTGCCAGCAGCTTGATCGGGACAGGGGCATACAATGAGCAGTTCTTC. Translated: CASSLIGTGAYNEQFF.

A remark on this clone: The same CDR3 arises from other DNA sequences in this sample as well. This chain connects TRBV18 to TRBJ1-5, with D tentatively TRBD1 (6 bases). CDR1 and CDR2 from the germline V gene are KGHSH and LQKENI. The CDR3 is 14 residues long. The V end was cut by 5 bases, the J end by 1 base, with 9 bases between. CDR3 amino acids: CASSEQGSNQPQHF. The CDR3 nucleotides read TGTGCCAGCTCAGAACAGGGCAGCAATCAGCCCCAGCATTTT.

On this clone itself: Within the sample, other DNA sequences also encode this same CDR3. CDR3 DNA: TGTGCCAGCACCCTTCGCGCGAACACTGAAGCTTTCTTT. This gives the protein CASTLRANTEAFF. The chain links TRBV27 to TRBJ1-1; D call uncertain. Germline CDR1 is MNHEY and CDR2 is SMNVEV (reference sequence). CDR3 length equals 13 residues. V lost 7 bases and J lost 1, with 10 bases in between.

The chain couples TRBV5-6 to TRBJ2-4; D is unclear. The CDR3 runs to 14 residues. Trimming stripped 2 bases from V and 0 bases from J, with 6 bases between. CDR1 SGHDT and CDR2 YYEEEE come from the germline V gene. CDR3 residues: CASSFFTAKNIQYF. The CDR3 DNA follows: TGTGCCAGCAGCTTTTTCACAGCCAAAAACATTCAGTACTTC.